This TCR beta chain stems from a study of beta chain features in type 1 diabetes. About the study: Patients looked much like healthy donors when it came to age, gender and cell yields. Whole-study results and caveats: Insertions at VDJ junctions were less frequent in type 1 diabetes patients. These patients also deleted more nucleotides at the same junctions. PCR might favor shorter templates, equally in patients and controls. TCRB CDR3 length was moderately but significantly reduced in all four CD4+ subsets of Type 1 diabetes patients.

Expressed TCRB transcripts were sequenced because the entire RNA isolate underwent reverse transcription. Measured with immunoSEQ multiplex PCR; TCRdb has only the in-frame clones, and not every one. Altogether 200,000 to 250,000 clones are present, about 14% being singletons, with the ten largest covering roughly 0.019%. Notes on this clone: The target antigen is unknown.

The germline V and J ends were trimmed by 2 bases and 2 bases, with 11 bases remaining between them. CDR1 and CDR2 from the germline V gene are SGHRS and YFSETQ. The CDR3 has 15 residues. CD45RO/CCR7/CD25/CD127/CD95/CD27 staining was used to isolate CD4+ naive, central memory, regulatory and stem cell-like memory cells by sorting. The genes are TRBV5-1 and TRBJ1-5; D is ambiguous. This sequence was found in a man in his thirties or forties with type 1 diabetes. Sequencing was done on a sample of naive CD4+ T cells from blood. CDR3 sequence: CASSFLVSGNQPQHF. CDR3 in DNA: TGCGCCAGCAGCTTCCTGGTTTCGGGCAATCAGCCCCAGCATTTT.